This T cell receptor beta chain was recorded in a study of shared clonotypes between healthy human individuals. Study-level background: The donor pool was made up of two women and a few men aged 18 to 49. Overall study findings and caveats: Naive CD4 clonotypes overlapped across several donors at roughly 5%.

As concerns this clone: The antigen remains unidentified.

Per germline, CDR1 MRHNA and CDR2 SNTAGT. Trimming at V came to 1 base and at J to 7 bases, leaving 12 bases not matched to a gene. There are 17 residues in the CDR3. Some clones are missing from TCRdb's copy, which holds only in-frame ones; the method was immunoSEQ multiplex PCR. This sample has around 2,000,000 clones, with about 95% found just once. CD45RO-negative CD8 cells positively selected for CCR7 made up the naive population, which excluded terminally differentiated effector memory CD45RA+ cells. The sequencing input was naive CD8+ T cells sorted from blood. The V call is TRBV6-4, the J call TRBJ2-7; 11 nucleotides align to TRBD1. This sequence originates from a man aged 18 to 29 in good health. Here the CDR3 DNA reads TGTGCCAGCAGTGACTGGGGACAGGGGGAGCGGTTTGGGGAGCAGTACTTC. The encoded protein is CASSDWGQGERFGEQYF.